Below are 18 T cell receptor beta chains sequenced from a single sample in a study of breast tumors, draining lymph nodes, adjacent tissues. Samples came from axillary lymph nodes draining the breast cancer. TCRdb reprocessed the multiplex PCR reads with MiXCR, giving one entry per CDR3 protein. The table shows approximately 280,000 distinct CDR3 sequences, with 30% occurring only once. The sequenced sample consisted of axillary lymph node tissue. These receptors all stem from a female donor with breast cancer. Some clones in this sample may be carry-over from other donors' samples.

This clonotype was detected many times. V and J are TRBV30 and TRBJ2-5; 9 bases fit TRBD1. The V gene end was trimmed by 4 bases and the J gene end by 5 bases; junction bases not matched to a gene: 5. Germline V lookup: CDR1 GTSNPN, CDR2 SVGIG (reference sequence). The CDR3 extends over 13 amino acids. Here the CDR3 reads CAWKTGGLETQYF. In nucleotides, the CDR3 is TGTGCCTGGAAAACAGGGGGCTTGGAGACCCAGTACTTC.

This clonotype was picked up many times. The rearrangement links TRBV12-3 or TRBV12-4 to TRBJ2-7; 7 positions agree with TRBD1. J was trimmed by 1 base and V by 6 bases; bases with no gene match: 6. The CDR3 contains 14 residues. CDR3 DNA: TGTGCCAGCAGCCGACAGGGAACGTCCTACGAGCAGTACTTC. It yields the protein CASSRQGTSYEQYF.

The chain couples TRBV18 to TRBJ1-5; 8 bases align to TRBD1. The CDR3 length is 14 residues. J was trimmed by 0 bases and V by 6 bases; bases with no gene match: 1. The germline V gene encodes CDR1 KGHSH and CDR2 LQKENI. CDR3 sequence (DNA): TGTGCCAGCTCGCAGGGGGCTAGCAATCAGCCCCAGCATTTT. It specifies CASSQGASNQPQHF.

The V call is TRBV18, the J call TRBJ2-7; the D is unclear. Germline V CDR1 and CDR2: KGHSH, LQKENI. Trimming removed 4 bases at V and 3 bases at J, with 10 bases between. The CDR3 has 13 amino acids. CDR3 protein: CASSRISSYEQYF. The CDR3 DNA follows: TGTGCCAGCTCACGGATTAGCAGCTACGAGCAGTACTTC.

In its sample, this clonotype was seen many times. The chain joins TRBV20-1 to TRBJ2-3, with 11 bases identical to TRBD1. The CDR3 length is 14 residues. Trimming took 0 bases from V and 4 from J; bases not matched to a gene: 0. The germline V gene encodes CDR1 DFQATT and CDR2 SNEGSKA (reference sequence). The CDR3 nucleotides read TGCAGTGCTAGAGAGGGACAGGGGGCAGATACGCAGTATTTT. Amino acids: CSAREGQGADTQYF.

The sample holds many counts of this clonotype. The rearrangement links TRBV5-1 to TRBJ2-3; D perhaps matches TRBD1 (5 bases). Trimming shortened V by 5 bases and J by 3 bases, and 16 bases separated the two germline ends. The CDR3 spans 15 residues. The germline V gene has CDR1 SGHRS and CDR2 YFSETQ. The CDR3 spells CASSLTLQVTDTQYF. The CDR3 nucleotides read TGCGCCAGCAGTTTAACTCTACAGGTTACAGATACGCAGTATTTT.

The gene calls are TRBV29-1 and TRBJ1-2; 7 bases line up with TRBD1. Germline V gene data show CDR1 as SQVTM and CDR2 as ANQGSEA. CDR3 length: 13 amino acids. The J segment lost 0 bases and the V segment lost 6 bases, leaving 4 bases of the junction unmatched. The CDR3: CSVTGDSNYGYTF. As DNA, the CDR3 is TGCAGCGTCACAGGGGATTCTAACTATGGCTACACCTTC.

V gene TRBV20-1 combines with J gene TRBJ2-1; D may be TRBD1 (6 bases). Trimming shortened V by 4 bases and J by 12 bases, and 25 bases separated the two germline ends. The CDR3 has 15 residues. Germline V CDR1 and CDR2: DFQATT, SNEGSKA (reference sequence). The CDR3: CSAKGGRGGTDTQFF. DNA of the CDR3: TGCAGTGCTAAAGGAGGCAGGGGCGGCACAGATACGCAGTTCTTC.

The sample holds many counts of this clonotype. The chain has TRBV20-1 and TRBJ2-7; D might be TRBD2 (6 bases). CDR3 length: 14 residues. V lost 6 bases, J lost 0 bases, and 15 bases lay in between. Germline V lookup: CDR1 DFQATT, CDR2 SNEGSKA (reference sequence). The CDR3 sequence: CSARRDGSSYEQYF. As DNA, the CDR3 is TGCAGTGCCAGGAGGGACGGGAGCTCCTACGAGCAGTACTTC.

Remarks on this clonotype: Possible read error: a much larger clone is one base away. The chain combines TRBV9 with TRBJ2-1, with D maybe TRBD2 (5 bases). Germline V gene data show CDR1 as SGDLS and CDR2 as YYNGEE. This CDR3 has 15 amino acids. The CDR3 DNA reads as TGTGCCAGCAGCGTAAACGAGAGGGCCGACAATGAGCCGTTCTTC. Its translation is CASSVNERADNEPFF.

This clonotype came up a few times. V usage is TRBV13 and J usage is TRBJ2-2; D is perhaps TRBD1 (5 bases). Germline loops: CDR1 PRHDT, CDR2 FYEKMQ (reference sequence). The V gene lost 5 bases and the J gene lost 4 bases, with 17 bases spanning the gap. This CDR3 spans 16 amino acids. Here the CDR3 DNA reads TGTGCCAGCAGCAGACCCCATCTAGGGGTCACCGGGGAGCTGTTTTTT. This encodes CASSRPHLGVTGELFF. The full variable domain, completed using reference TRBV13 and TRBJ2-2, is AAGVIQSPRHLIKEKRETATLKCYPIPRHDTVYWYQQGPGQDPQFLISFYEKMQSDKGSIPDRFSAQQFSDYHSELNMSSLELGDSALYFCASSRPHLGVTGELFFGEGSRLTVL.

This clonotype turned up a few times. The chain is built from TRBV6-2 or TRBV6-3 and TRBJ2-3; D is possibly TRBD1 or TRBD2 (7 bases each). CDR3 length equals 17 residues. Germline V lookup: CDR1 MNHEY, CDR2 SVGEGT. The germline V and J ends were trimmed by 3 bases and 1 base, with 17 bases remaining between them. CDR3 coding DNA: TGTGCCAGCAGTTATCAAGCGGGAACAGGGGGCACAGATACGCAGTATTTT. Protein product: CASSYQAGTGGTDTQYF.

This clonotype came up many times. This sequence joins TRBV20-1 and TRBJ2-7; 11 bases fit TRBD2. The CDR3 is 15 residues long. Germline-derived CDR1 and CDR2 are DFQATT and SNEGSKA (reference sequence). V lost 6 bases, J lost 1 base, and 8 bases stayed unmatched. CDR3 nucleotides: TGCAGTGCCGAGATAGCGGGAGGGCGTTCCTACGAGCAGTACTTC. Translated, it gives CSAEIAGGRSYEQYF.

Concerning this clonotype: This may be a read error: a much more frequent sequence differs by one nucleotide. This likely comes from a read error, as the CDR3 has no conserved phenylalanine or tryptophan at its end. The V gene is TRBV5-1, the J gene TRBJ2-7; 8 bases fit TRBD1. Germline V CDR1 and CDR2: SGHRS, YFSETQ. V lost 4 bases and J lost 2; bases outside the gene matches: 5. The CDR3 covers 14 residues. The CDR3 DNA sequence: TGCGCCAGCAGCCCGGGGGACAGGACCTACGAGCAGTACCTC. Its translation: CASSPGDRTYEQYL.

This clonotype was seen ten or more times. The CDR3 spells CSATGLAGTYEQYF. The CDR3 coding sequence is TGCAGTGCTACGGGACTAGCGGGTACCTACGAGCAGTACTTC. The chain couples TRBV20-1 to TRBJ2-7; 12 bases line up with TRBD2. The germline CDR1 and CDR2 sequences are DFQATT and SNEGSKA (reference sequence). The V segment lost 4 bases and the J segment 2 bases; nucleotides outside the gene matches: 3. The CDR3 length is 14 residues.

This clonotype showed up many times. The J gene is TRBJ1-2, the V gene TRBV29-1; D may be TRBD1 (5 bases). The germline V gene encodes CDR1 SQVTM and CDR2 ANQGSEA. V lost 3 bases and J 3 bases, leaving 11 bases between the germline ends. This CDR3 comprises 13 residues. The DNA for the CDR3 is TGCAGCGTTGAGAGGCAGGGATACTATGGCTACACCTTC. The encoded protein is CSVERQGYYGYTF.

The genes are TRBV10-2 and TRBJ2-7; 8 bases map to TRBD2. This CDR3 comprises 15 residues. V dropped 4 bases and J dropped 2; count of bases not matched to a gene: 7. Germline CDR1 reads WSHSY; CDR2 reads SAAADI. Written as DNA, the CDR3 is TGCGCCAGCAGTGCGATCGGGGGGGGAGCCTACGAGCAGTACTTC. Translation: CASSAIGGGAYEQYF.

V is TRBV5-1 and J is TRBJ2-5, with 12 bases aligning to TRBD2. J was trimmed by 4 bases and V by 4 bases; bases with no gene match: 8. CDR1 is SGHRS and CDR2 is YFSETQ in the germline V gene. The CDR3 totals 16 residues. The CDR3 DNA sequence: TGCGCCAGCAGCACCAAGACTAGCGGGGGTTTAGAGACCCAGTACTTC. Amino acid sequence: CASSTKTSGGLETQYF.